There are many counts of the clone carrying this TCR beta chain. No antigen is known for it. RNA transcripts gave rise to amplified TCR beta CDR3 regions. The HTBI set primed first-round TCR CDR3 RT-PCR. TCRdb re-analysed the multiplex PCR reads in MiXCR, keeping a single row per CDR3 protein. The table has 600,000 to 700,000 distinct CDR3 sequences, roughly 14% seen once. Trimming stripped 8 bases from V and 0 bases from J, with 8 bases between. From germline, CDR1 is MNHNS and CDR2 SASEGT. CDR3 length: 14 residues. The sample comes from a study of T cells in Graves' hyperthyroidism and ophthalmopathy. Study outcomes and limitations: Ophthalmopathy and stable hyperthyroidism were separated by a 13 V-J model.

The sample comprised blood. The receptor was derived from a woman aged 40 to 55 with Graves' ophthalmopathy. V gene TRBV6-1 combines with J gene TRBJ2-6; no definite D call. For the CDR3, the DNA is TGTGCCAGCGGACGGAACTCTGGGGCCAACGTCCTGACTTTC. Amino acid sequence: CASGRNSGANVLTF.